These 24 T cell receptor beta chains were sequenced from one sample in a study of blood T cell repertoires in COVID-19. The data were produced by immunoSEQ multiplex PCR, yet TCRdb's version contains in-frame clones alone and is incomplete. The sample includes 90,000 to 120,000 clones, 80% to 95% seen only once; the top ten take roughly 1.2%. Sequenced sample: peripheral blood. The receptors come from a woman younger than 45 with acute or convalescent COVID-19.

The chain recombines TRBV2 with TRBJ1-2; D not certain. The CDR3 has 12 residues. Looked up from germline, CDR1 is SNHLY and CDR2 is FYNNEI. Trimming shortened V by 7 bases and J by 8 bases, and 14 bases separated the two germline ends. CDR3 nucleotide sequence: TGTGCCAGCACTACAGTGCCCATGGGCTACACCTTC. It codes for CASTTVPMGYTF.

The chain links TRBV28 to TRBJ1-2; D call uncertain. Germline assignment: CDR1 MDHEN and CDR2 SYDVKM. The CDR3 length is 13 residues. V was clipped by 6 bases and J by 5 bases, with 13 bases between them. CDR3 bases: TGTGCCAGCAGCTCCGACACCGCTTATGGCTACACCTTC. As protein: CASSSDTAYGYTF.

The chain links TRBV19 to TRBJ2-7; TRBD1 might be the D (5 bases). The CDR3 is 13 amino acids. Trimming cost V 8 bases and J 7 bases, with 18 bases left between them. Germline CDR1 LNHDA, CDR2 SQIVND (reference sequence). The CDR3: CASPNRYLREQYF. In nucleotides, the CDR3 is TGTGCCAGTCCGAACAGGTACCTACGAGAGCAGTACTTC.

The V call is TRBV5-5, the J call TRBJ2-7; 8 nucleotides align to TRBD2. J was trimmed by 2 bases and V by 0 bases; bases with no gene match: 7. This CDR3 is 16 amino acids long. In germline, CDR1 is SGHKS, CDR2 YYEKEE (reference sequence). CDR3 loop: CASSLAPPGLAYEQYF. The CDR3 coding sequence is TGTGCCAGCAGCTTGGCGCCCCCGGGACTAGCCTACGAGCAGTACTTC.

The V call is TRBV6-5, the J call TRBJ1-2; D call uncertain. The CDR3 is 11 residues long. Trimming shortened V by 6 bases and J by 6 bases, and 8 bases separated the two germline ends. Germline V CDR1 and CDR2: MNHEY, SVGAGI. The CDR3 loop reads CASREDDGYTF. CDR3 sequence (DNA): TGTGCCAGCAGGGAGGATGATGGCTACACCTTC.

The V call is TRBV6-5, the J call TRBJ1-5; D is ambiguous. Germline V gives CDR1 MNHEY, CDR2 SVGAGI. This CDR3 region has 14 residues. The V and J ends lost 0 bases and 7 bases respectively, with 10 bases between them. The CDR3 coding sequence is TGTGCCAGCAGTTACTCACGGGAAGGCCAGCCCCAGCATTTT. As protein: CASSYSREGQPQHF.

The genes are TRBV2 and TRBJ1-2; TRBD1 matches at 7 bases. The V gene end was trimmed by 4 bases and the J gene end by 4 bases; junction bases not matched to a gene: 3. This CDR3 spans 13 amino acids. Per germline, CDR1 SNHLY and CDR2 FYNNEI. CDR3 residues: CASSGDRAYGYTF. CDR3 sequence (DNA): TGTGCCAGCAGTGGAGACAGGGCCTATGGCTACACCTTC.

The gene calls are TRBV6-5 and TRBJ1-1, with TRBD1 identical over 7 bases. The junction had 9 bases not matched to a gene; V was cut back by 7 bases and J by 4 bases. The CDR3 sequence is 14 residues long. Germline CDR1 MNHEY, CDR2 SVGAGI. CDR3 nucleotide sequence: TGTGCCAGCACCCTTTATCCAGGGGGCACTGAAGCTTTCTTT. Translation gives CASTLYPGGTEAFF.

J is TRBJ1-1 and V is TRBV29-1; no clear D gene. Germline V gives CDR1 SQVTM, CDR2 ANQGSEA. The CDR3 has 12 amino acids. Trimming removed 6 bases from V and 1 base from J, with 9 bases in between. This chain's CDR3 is CSVAAGNTEAFF. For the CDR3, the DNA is TGCAGCGTCGCCGCCGGGAACACTGAAGCTTTCTTT. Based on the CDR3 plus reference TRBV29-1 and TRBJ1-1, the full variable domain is SAVISQKPSRDICQRGTSLTIQCQVDSQVTMMFWYRQQPGQSLTLIATANQGSEATYESGFVIDKFPISRPNLTFSTLTVSNMSPEDSSIYLCSVAAGNTEAFFGQGTRLTVV.

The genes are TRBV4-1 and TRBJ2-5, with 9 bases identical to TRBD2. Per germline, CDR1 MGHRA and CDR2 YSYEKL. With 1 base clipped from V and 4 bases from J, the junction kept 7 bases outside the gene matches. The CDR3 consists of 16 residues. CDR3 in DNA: TGCGCCAGCAGCCAAGCTCGCGCGGGGGGGCGAGAGACCCAGTACTTC. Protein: CASSQARAGGRETQYF.

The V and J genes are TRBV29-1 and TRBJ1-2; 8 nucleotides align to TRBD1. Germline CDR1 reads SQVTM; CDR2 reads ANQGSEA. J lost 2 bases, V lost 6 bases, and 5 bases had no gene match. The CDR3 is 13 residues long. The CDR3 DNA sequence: TGCAGCGTAACGCAGGGGGCCAACTATGGCTACACCTTC. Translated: CSVTQGANYGYTF.

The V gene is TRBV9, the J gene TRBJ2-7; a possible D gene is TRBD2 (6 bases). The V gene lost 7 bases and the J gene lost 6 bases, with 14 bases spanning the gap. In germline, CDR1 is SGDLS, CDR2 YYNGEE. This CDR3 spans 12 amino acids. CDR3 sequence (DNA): TGTGCCAGCGGGGACTCATCCGCCGAGCAGTACTTC. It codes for CASGDSSAEQYF.

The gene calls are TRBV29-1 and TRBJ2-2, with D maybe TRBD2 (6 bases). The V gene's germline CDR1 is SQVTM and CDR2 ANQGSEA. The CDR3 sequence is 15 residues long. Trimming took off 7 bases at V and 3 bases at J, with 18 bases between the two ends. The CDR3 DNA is TGCAGCGCCTCGAGCGGGTCAAGAGACACCGGGGAGCTGTTTTTT. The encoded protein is CSASSGSRDTGELFF.

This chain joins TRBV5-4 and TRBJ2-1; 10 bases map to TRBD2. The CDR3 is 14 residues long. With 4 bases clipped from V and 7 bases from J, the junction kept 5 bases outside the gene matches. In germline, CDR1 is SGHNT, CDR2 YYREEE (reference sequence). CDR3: CASSPKLAGNEQFF. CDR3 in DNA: TGTGCCAGCAGCCCCAAACTAGCGGGGAATGAGCAGTTCTTC.

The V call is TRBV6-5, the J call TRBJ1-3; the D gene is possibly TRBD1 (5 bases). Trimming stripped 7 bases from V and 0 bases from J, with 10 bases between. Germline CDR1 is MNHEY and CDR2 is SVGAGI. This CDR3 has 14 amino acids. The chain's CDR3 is CASNKRGSGNTIYF. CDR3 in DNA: TGTGCCAGCAATAAAAGGGGCTCTGGAAACACCATATATTTT.

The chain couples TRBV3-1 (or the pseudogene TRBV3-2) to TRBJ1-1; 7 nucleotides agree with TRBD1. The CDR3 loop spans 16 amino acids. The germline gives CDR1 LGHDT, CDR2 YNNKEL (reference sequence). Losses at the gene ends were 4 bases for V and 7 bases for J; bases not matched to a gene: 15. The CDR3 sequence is CASSLIPPPDRVEAFF. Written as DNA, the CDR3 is TGTGCCAGCAGCCTAATCCCCCCCCCAGACAGGGTTGAAGCTTTCTTT.

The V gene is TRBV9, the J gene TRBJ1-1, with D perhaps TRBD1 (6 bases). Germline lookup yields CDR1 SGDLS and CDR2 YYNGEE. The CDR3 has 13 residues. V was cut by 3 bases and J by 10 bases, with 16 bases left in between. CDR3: CASSGARGGVAFF. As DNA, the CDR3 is TGTGCCAGCAGCGGTGCCCGAGGGGGTGTAGCTTTCTTT.

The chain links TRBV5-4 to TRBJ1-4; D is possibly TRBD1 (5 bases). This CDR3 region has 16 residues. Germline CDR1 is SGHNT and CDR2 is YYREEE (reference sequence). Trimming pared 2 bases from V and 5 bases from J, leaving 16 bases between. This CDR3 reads CASSFGAPNGNEKLFF. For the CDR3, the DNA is TGTGCCAGCAGCTTTGGGGCTCCCAATGGGAATGAAAAACTGTTTTTT. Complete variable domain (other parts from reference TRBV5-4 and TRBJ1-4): ETGVTQSPTHLIKTRGQQVTLRCSSQSGHNTVSWYQQALGQGPQFIFQYYREEENGRGNFPPRFSGLQFPNYSSELNVNALELDDSALYLCASSFGAPNGNEKLFFGSGTQLSVL.

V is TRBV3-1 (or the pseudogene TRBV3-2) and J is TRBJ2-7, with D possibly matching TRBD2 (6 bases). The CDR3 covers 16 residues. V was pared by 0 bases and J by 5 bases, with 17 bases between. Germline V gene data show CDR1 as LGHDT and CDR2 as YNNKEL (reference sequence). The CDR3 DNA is TGTGCCAGCAGCCAAGATGCTCTAGCGACTAGGAACGAGCAGTACTTC. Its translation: CASSQDALATRNEQYF.

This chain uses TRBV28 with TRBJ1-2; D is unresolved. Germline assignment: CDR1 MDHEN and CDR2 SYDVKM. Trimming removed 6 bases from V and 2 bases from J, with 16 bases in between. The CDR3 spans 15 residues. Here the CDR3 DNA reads TGTGCCAGCAGGAGGAGGGCAGGAGGAAACTATGGCTACACCTTC. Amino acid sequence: CASRRRAGGNYGYTF.

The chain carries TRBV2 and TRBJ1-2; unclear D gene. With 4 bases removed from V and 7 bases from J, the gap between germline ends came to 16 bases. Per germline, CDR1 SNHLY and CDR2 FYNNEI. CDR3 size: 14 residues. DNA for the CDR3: TGTGCCAGCAGTGCCCGAACTCAAAACAGTGGCTACACCTTC. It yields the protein CASSARTQNSGYTF. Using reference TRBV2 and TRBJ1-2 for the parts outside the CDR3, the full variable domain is EPEVTQTPSHQVTQMGQEVILRCVPISNHLYFYWYRQILGQKVEFLVSFYNNEISEKSEIFDDQFSVERPDGSNFTLKIRSTKLEDSAMYFCASSARTQNSGYTFGSGTRLTVV.

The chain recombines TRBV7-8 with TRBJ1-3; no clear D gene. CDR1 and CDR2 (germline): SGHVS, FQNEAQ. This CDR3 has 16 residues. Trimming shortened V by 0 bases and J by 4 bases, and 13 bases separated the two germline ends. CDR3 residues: CASSLAIPEAGNTIYF. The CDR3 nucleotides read TGTGCCAGCAGCTTAGCGATTCCGGAGGCGGGAAACACCATATATTTT.

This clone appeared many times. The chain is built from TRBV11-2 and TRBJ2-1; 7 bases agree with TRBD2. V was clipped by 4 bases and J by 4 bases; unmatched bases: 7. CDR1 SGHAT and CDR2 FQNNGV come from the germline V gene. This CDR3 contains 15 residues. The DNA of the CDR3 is TGTGCCAGCAGCTCACAAGCGGGATCTTACAATGAGCAGTTCTTC. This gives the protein CASSSQAGSYNEQFF.

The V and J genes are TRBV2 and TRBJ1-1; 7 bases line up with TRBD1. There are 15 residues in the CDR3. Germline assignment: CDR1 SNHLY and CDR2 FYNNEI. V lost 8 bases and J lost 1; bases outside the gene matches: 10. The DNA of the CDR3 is TGTGCCAGCTCCCCCCAGGGGGAGTCGAACACTGAAGCTTTCTTT. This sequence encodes CASSPQGESNTEAFF. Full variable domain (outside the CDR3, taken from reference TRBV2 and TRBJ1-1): EPEVTQTPSHQVTQMGQEVILRCVPISNHLYFYWYRQILGQKVEFLVSFYNNEISEKSEIFDDQFSVERPDGSNFTLKIRSTKLEDSAMYFCASSPQGESNTEAFFGQGTRLTVV.